This T cell receptor beta chain was retrieved from a study of blood T cell repertoires in COVID-19. At the level of the study: Nucleic acid was either cDNA or gDNA, and it came from T cells, B-cell-depleted T cells, or PBMCs.

Only in-frame clones appear in the TCRdb table, and some are missing; sequencing was by immunoSEQ multiplex PCR. This table has about 30,000 clones, 89% appearing once. Losses at the gene ends were 3 bases for V and 5 bases for J; bases not matched to a gene: 7. The CDR3 runs to 15 residues. From germline, CDR1 is SGHNT and CDR2 YYREEE (reference sequence). The chain combines TRBV5-4 with TRBJ2-7, with TRBD2 identical over 11 bases. The receptor was isolated from a man of 80 years or more with acute or convalescent COVID-19. Sequencing was done on a sample of peripheral blood. The CDR3 reads CASSSLAGGTHEQYF. For the CDR3, the DNA is TGTGCCAGCAGCTCCTTAGCGGGAGGGACCCACGAGCAGTACTTC.